This T cell receptor beta chain was captured by sequencing in a study of cytomegalovirus exposure and HLA in healthy donors (dated by TCRdb to the late 2010s). Notes on the research overall: According to an earlier analysis of 587 of the donors, 200 million or so T cells yielded 117 million unique TCR beta sequences and more than 250 Gb of sequence data. Rather than drawing on any new phenotypic data, the later analysis identified candidate immune exposures from TCR beta sequences and the way those sequences occurred across donors. Four to six DR-DQ haplotypes were handled as single units for association and clustering, since linkage in the cohort was strong. An early release covering approximately 600 HLA-typed donors comprised about 300 gigabases of sequencing data and tens of millions of unique TCR sequences. Donor age, sex, ethnicity and CMV serostatus were collected together with the repertoire data. To predict cytomegalovirus infection status, the study brought together high-throughput TCR immunosequencing, statistical association of individual TCRs with disease status, and machine learning. An earlier analysis of 500 to 750 of the donors applied high-throughput TCR beta sequencing to assess whether each TCR beta V gene segment acted as functional or pseudogenic. Along with the approximately 700-subject first cohort, a separate validation cohort of roughly 110 different subjects was used. On average, roughly 250,000 unique TCR beta nucleotide sequences were sequenced per donor among 350 to 400 genotyped donors of the cohort, with roughly 18% of those sequences being non-productive. In a later analysis, previously published TCR beta repertoires from several hundred donors were re-analyzed and high-resolution HLA genotyping was added so that TCR occurrence patterns could be studied. The study profiled the T cell repertoires of about 640 subjects by immunosequencing and related them to cytomegalovirus serostatus. A later genetic analysis used genome-wide SNP genotypes for 398 of the 666 donors, treating that subset as a discovery cohort. The number of donors typed differed by locus, with 629-630 for A, B, C, DRB1 and DQB1, about 500 for DQA1, 600 to 610 for DPA1, and under 490 for DPB1. The aim of the study was to test whether cataloging public T cell receptors could identify signatures of past pathogen exposure. All discovery cohort repertoires had been generated using a single sequencing platform. Of the roughly 390 genotyped donors, approximately 83% fell in the genetic ancestry cluster associated with self-reported Caucasian donors. HLA typing included class I and class II loci at four-digit resolution.

The cohort was made up of hundreds of healthy bone marrow donors. At the time of sampling, all cohort members were nominally healthy, though unrecorded immune exposures were likely present. The donor was CMV seronegative and was included in the group of around 320 seronegative cohort members. A peripheral blood sample was provided by each donor, and peripheral blood mononuclear cells were used for TCR beta sequencing. The Qiagen DNeasy Blood Extraction Kit was used to extract genomic DNA from the blood cell samples. Libraries were constructed by the immunoSEQ multiplex PCR assay. The multiplex PCR relied on a mix of 60 forward primers for TCR Vbeta segments and 13 reverse primers for TCR Jbeta segments. The CDR3 region of rearranged TCR beta genes was amplified from genomic DNA with a multiplex PCR assay. The amplified TCR beta libraries were sequenced on the Illumina HiSeq System as 87-base-pair reads. The authors processed their data as follows. A later analysis tallied around 80 million unique TCR beta chains across the approximately 670 repertoires, and about 12 million of those chains were shared by two or more donors. To remove PCR and sequencing errors, raw reads were error-corrected and collapsed into unique sequences using a nearest-neighbor algorithm that merged closely related sequences. To assign V, D and J gene segments, CDR3 sequences were aligned to IMGT reference sequences. For a sequence to be retained, a match of at least six nucleotides was required to both a V gene segment and a J gene segment. A rearrangement was called productive if the CDR3 had no stop codons and remained in frame with V and J, and every other rearrangement was called non-productive. CDR3 was defined according to IMGT convention as the region running from the second conserved V-encoded cysteine to the conserved J-encoded phenylalanine. The earlier analysis of 587 of the donors excluded sequences that lacked an unambiguous match to a single V gene segment. In an earlier analysis of several hundred of the donors, V segments were called functional above 56.7% productive rearrangements and were called segregating when the between-donor standard deviation exceeded 5%. A statistical classification framework was built to diagnose cytomegalovirus status from the catalog of TCR beta chain sequences. V and J gene assignment, in a later analysis, came from comparing TCR nucleotide sequences with IMGT/GENE-DB human TR gene sequences. Using the TCRdist pipeline, a later analysis assigned CDR3 sequences along with most-parsimonious VDJ recombination scenarios. In a later analysis, every TCR beta chain was defined by the combination of its CDR3 amino acid sequence and its V-gene family, and reads without a unique V-gene family were dropped. As a way to deal with suspected cross-contamination and a sequencing artifact, a later analysis dropped over 550 nucleotide sequences that were highly shared and had low generation probability. In a later analysis, a clonal expansion index was calculated for each public chain from normalized within-repertoire ranks of inferred template counts. In a later analysis, generation probabilities were computed using a VDJ recombination model fitted to out-of-frame rearrangements, and the results were checked against IGoR. A later analysis scored TCR-TCR, TCR-HLA and TCR-CMV co-occurrence with hypergeometric tests, applying a repertoire-size bias correction to TCR pairs. To estimate false discovery rates, a later analysis permuted the HLA or CMV assignments 20 times. In a later analysis, co-occurring TCRs were grouped using DBSCAN, with TCRdist sequence similarity added in when clustering inside HLA-allele-positive subsets. Repertoires with fewer than 30,000 or more than 120,000 public chains, plus five repertoires with anomalous nucleotide sharing, were excluded from co-occurrence clustering. TCRdb limited this immuneACCESS table to in-frame rearrangements with V and J called. A share of clones is missing; checked studies link under half to unresolved V genes, and the rest is unexplained. That table gives V, J and clone size, and the DNA gave D and trimming. For this sample there are fewer than 100,000 clones; roughly 79% appear just once. 2% of the sample rests with the top ten.

Sequences LNHDA (CDR1) and SQIVND (CDR2) are obtained from the germline V gene (reference sequence). The trim is 3 bases for V and 2 bases for J, with a gap of 14 bases between the germline ends. Including the terminal cysteine and phenylalanine, the CDR3 comprises 15 residues. The sequence is cut down to CDR3 DNA, 45 bases in frame from base 1. As regards this clone: Its antigen remains undetermined. Nothing much larger sits one base from this clone, and base qualities are not available.

Paper-wide results and their limitations: Because counts were too low, about 15 rarely observed V segments, including chromosome 9 orphons, were left out of the earlier analysis of some 600 of the donors. In a later analysis, 16,951 TCR beta sequences were associated with specific HLA alleles at a false discovery rate of 0.05. This cohort had only TCR beta chains sequenced, and the lack of alpha or paired-chain data limited which features could be detected. The 87-base-pair reads could not distinguish some IMGT-functional V segments, including TRBV6-2 and TRBV6-3, so those segments were excluded. According to the authors, the approach could potentially be generalized to other disease states and immunological phenotypes. A further reported finding was that TCR beta sequences accurately predicted the HLA-A and HLA-B alleles for most subjects in the first cohort. CMV serostatus was the only immune exposure information available for the cohort. Compared with equally common non-associated chains, HLA-associated TCR beta chains in a later analysis were more clonally expanded and had lower generation probabilities. An earlier analysis of approximately 570 of the donors showed that most TCR beta V segments appeared in productive rearrangements either about 90% or about 30% of the time, which broadly matched IMGT annotations. In both the original and validation cohorts, the classifier was reported to diagnose cytomegalovirus status with high specificity and sensitivity. Strong co-occurrence of HLA alleles, especially DR and DQ, made assigning TCR associations to individual alleles difficult. In a later analysis, several top co-occurrence clusters were reported to appear linked to parvovirus B19, influenza, CMV and Epstein-Barr virus. Compared with the 666-donor mean, donors in an Asian-associated ancestry cluster had fewer N-insertions in productive TCRs, according to a later genetic analysis. The study gave a list of roughly 150 TCR beta chains associated with cytomegalovirus. The presence/absence analyses assumed that sequencing depth was roughly uniform across donors, and that assumption may not be true. Most TCR sequences were observed very rarely across donors, whereas some public TCRs were present in many individuals. In a later genetic analysis, a missense DCLRE1C variant was associated with V-gene and J-gene trimming of TCR beta chains, and the association was replicated in an independent cohort. In a later analysis, TCR association rates were found to vary across HLA loci, with the most associated TCRs seen for DRB1 alleles and the fewest for HLA-C alleles. The sequencing pipeline was judged likely to have produced a cluster of highly shared sequence variants as a technical artifact. In vitro tests confirmed that a few of the cytomegalovirus-associated TCR beta chains recognize cytomegalovirus antigens. In a later analysis, most CMV-associated TCR beta chains were found to appear HLA-restricted, with HLA associations seemingly driven largely by CMV exposure. Correlated functional status among segregating V segments might be attributable to linkage disequilibrium, but an unknown experimental factor could not be ruled out. HLA typing was unavailable for some donors at each locus, so association tests used only the typed subset.

The TCR was taken from a man aged 35 to 55 in good health and CMV-seronegative. The sequenced material came from PBMCs. Recombination joined TRBV19 with TRBJ2-7; TRBD2 is possibly the D segment (5 matching bases). The CDR3: CASSIGQMEAYEQYF. In nucleotide form, the sequence is TGTGCCAGTAGTATCGGCCAGATGGAGGCCTACGAGCAGTACTTC. The CDR3, completed at both ends by the reference TRBV19 and TRBJ2-7 genes, gives the full variable domain DGGITQSPKYLFRKEGQNVTLSCEQNLNHDAMYWYRQDPGQGLRLIYYSQIVNDFQKGDIAEGYSVSREKKESFPLTVTSAQKNPTAFYLCASSIGQMEAYEQYFGPGTRLTVT.